Given below is one T cell receptor (beta chain) in context. These data originate in a study of Ad26.COV2.S vaccination and SARS-CoV-2 variants. Study at large: Vaccine-arm donor from the placebo-controlled COV1001 Ad26.COV2.S trial.

The germline gives CDR1 SSHAT, CDR2 FNYEAQ (reference sequence). This CDR3 comprises 14 residues. The germline V and J ends were trimmed by 3 bases and 2 bases, with 7 bases remaining between them. Libraries were prepared by immunoSEQ multiplex PCR; TCRdb keeps only in-frame clonotypes and omits some of them. This table has about 350,000 clones, 75% to 90% appearing once. As to treatment: some 20 received Ad26.COV2.S at low or high dose, single or two shots; roughly five received placebo; per-sample allocation not given. Day 63 after the first injection of vaccine or placebo was the sampling time. This vaccine is an Ad26 vector that expresses the Wuhan-strain SARS-CoV-2 spike.

The sample was peripheral blood, taken in a trial of Ad26.COV2.S vaccine versus placebo. This clonotype was sampled from a person aged 18-60 years who received the Ad26.COV2.S COVID-19 vaccine or a placebo. The genes are TRBV7-7 and TRBJ2-2; D is uncertain. CDR3 nucleotides: TGTGCCAGCAGCTTGGGCGGAAACACCGGGGAGCTGTTTTTT. Protein product: CASSLGGNTGELFF.